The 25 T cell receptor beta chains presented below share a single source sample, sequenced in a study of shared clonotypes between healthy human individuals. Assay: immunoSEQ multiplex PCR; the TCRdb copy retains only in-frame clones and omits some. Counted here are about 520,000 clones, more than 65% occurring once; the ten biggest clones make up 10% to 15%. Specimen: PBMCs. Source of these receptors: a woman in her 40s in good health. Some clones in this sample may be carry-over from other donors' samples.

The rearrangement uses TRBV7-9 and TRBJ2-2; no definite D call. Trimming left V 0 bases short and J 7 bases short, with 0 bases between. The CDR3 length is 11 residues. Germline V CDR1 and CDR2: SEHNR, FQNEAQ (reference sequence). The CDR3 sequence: CASSLAGELFF. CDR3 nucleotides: TGTGCCAGCAGCTTAGCCGGGGAGCTGTTTTTT.

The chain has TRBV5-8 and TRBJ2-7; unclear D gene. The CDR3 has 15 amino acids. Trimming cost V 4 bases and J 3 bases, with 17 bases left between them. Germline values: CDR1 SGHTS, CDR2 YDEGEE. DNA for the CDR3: TGTGCCAGCAGCATATCCGCTCCGGGCCACTACGAGCAGTACTTC. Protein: CASSISAPGHYEQYF.

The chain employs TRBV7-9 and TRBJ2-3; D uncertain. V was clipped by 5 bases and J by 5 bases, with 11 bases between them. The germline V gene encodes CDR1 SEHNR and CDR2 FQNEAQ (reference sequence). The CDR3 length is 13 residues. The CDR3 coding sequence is TGTGCCAGCAGCCCCACTGGGGTAGATACGCAGTATTTT. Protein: CASSPTGVDTQYF.

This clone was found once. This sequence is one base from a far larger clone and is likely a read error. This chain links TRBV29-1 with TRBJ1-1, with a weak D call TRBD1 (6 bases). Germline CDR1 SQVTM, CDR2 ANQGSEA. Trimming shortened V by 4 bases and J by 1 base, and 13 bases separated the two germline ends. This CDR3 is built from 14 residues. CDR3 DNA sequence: TGCAGCGTTGCCATGGGGGCAGCGAACACTGAAGCTTTCTTT. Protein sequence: CSVAMGAANTEAFF.

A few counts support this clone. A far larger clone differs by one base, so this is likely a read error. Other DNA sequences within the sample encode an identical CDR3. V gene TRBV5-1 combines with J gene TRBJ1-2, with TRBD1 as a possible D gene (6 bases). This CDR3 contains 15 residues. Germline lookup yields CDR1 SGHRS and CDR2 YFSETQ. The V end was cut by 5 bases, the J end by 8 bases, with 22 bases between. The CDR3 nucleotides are TGCGCCAGCAGTCCGTTAGGCGCAGGGGTTTACGGCTACACCTTC. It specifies CASSPLGAGVYGYTF.

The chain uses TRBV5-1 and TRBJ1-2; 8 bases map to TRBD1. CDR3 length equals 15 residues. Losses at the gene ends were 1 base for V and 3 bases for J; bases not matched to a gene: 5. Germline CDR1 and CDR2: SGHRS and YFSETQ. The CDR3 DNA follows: TGCGCCAGCAGCTTGAGTTGGGGACAGGACTATGGCTACACCTTC. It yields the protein CASSLSWGQDYGYTF.

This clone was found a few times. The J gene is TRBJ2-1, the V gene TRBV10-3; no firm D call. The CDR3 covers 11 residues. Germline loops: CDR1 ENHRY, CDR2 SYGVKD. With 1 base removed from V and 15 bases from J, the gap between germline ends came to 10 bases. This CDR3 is CAISEYIERFF. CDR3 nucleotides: TGTGCCATCAGTGAGTACATAGAACGGTTCTTC.

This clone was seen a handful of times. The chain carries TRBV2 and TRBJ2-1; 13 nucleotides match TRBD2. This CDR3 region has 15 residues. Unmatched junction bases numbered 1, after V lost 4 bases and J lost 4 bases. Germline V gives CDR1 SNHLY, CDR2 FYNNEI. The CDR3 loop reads CASSVGLAGYNEQFF. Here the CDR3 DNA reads TGTGCCAGCAGTGTGGGACTAGCGGGATACAATGAGCAGTTCTTC.

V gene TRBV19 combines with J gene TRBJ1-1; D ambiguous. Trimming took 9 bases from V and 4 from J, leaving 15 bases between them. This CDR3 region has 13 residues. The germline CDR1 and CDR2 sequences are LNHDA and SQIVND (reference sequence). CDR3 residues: CASHRTPITEAFF. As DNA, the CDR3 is TGTGCCAGCCACCGCACACCGATCACTGAAGCTTTCTTT.

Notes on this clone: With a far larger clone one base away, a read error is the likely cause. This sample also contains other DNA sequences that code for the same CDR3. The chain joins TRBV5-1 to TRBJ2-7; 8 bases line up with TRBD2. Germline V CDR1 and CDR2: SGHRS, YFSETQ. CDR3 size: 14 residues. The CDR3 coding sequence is TGTGCCAGCAGCTTAGCGGGATCCCCCCTCGAGCAGTACTTC. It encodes CASSLAGSPLEQYF.

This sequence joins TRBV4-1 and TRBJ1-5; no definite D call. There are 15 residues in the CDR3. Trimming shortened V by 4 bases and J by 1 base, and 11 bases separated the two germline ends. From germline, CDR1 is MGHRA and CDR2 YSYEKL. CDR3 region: CASSRAPMSNQPQHF. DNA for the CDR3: TGCGCCAGCAGCCGGGCCCCAATGAGCAATCAGCCCCAGCATTTT.

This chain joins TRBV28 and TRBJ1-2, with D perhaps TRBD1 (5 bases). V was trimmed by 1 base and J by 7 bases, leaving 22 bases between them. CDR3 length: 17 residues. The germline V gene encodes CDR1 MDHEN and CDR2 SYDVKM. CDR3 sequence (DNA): TGTGCCAGCAGTTTATTTTCTTTGGGGCAGGTGGGGTTTGGCTACACCTTC. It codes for CASSLFSLGQVGFGYTF.

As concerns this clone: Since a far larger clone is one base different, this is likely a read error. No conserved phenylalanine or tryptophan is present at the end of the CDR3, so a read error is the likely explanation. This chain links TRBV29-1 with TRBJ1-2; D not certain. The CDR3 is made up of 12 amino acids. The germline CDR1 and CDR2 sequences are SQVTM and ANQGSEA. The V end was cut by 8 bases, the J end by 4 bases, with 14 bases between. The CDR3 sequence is CSPEMVPYGYTL. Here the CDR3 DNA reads TGCAGCCCCGAAATGGTCCCCTATGGCTACACCTTA.

Written as DNA, the CDR3 is TGTGCCAGCAGCTTGGTCGGATTTGGTGAGCAGTTCTTC. Encoded protein: CASSLVGFGEQFF. This chain joins TRBV5-8 and TRBJ2-1, with unresolved D. The CDR3 length is 13 residues. Germline CDR1 is SGHTS and CDR2 is YDEGEE. Trimming removed 0 bases from V and 9 bases from J, with 10 bases in between. Full variable domain (outside the CDR3, taken from reference TRBV5-8 and TRBJ2-1): EAGVTQSPTHLIKTRGQQATLRCSPISGHTSVYWYQQALGLGLQFLLWYDEGEERNRGNFPPRFSGRQFPNYSSELNVNALELEDSALYLCASSLVGFGEQFFGPGTRLTVL.

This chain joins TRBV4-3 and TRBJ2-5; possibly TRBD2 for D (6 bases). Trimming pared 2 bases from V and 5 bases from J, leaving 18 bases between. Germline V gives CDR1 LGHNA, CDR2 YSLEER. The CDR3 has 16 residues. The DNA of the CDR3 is TGCGCCAGCAGCCAAAACATTAACCGGGGAGGTGAGACCCAGTACTTC. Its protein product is CASSQNINRGGETQYF.

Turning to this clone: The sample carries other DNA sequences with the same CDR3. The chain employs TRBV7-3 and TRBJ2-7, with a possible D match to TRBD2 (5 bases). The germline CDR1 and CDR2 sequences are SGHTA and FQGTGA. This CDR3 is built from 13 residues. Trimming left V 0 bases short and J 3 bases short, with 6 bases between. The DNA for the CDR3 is TGTGCCAGCAGCTTAACCGGAGGCTACGAGCAGTACTTC. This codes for CASSLTGGYEQYF.

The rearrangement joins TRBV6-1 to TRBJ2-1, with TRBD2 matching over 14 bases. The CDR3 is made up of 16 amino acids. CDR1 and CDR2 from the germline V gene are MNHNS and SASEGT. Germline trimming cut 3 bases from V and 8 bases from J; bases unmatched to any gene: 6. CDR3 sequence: CASSDGGTSGSDEQFF. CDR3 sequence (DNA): TGTGCCAGCAGTGACGGGGGGACTAGCGGGAGCGATGAGCAGTTCTTC.

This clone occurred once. In nucleotides, the CDR3 is TGTGCCAGCTCACCACCGGCAGGGACCGGGGATGAGCAGTTCTTC. This translates into CASSPPAGTGDEQFF. The V gene is TRBV18, the J gene TRBJ2-1; D tentatively fits TRBD1 or TRBD2 (5 bases each). Trimming took off 0 bases at V and 8 bases at J, with 14 bases between the two ends. Germline V CDR1 and CDR2: KGHSH, LQKENI. The CDR3 is 15 amino acids.

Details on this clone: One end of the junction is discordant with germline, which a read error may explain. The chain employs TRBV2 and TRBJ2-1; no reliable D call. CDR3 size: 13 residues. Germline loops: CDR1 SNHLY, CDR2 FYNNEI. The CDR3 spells CASRESAGNEQFF. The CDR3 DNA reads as TGTGCCAGCCGTGAATCCGCTGGCAATGAGCAGTTCTTC.

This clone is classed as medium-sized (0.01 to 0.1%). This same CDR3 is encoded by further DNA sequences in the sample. CDR3 region: CASSLPGTEAFF. The CDR3, as DNA: TGCGCCAGCAGCCTCCCCGGCACTGAAGCTTTCTTT. This sequence joins TRBV4-1 and TRBJ1-1; D is uncertain. Germline V gives CDR1 MGHRA, CDR2 YSYEKL. The V end was cut by 4 bases, the J end by 4 bases, with 7 bases between. The CDR3 consists of 12 residues.

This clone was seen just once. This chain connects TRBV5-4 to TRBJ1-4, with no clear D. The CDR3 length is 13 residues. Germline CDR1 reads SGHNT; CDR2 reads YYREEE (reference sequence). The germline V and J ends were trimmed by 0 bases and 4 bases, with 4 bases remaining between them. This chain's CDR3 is CASSLDVNEKLFF. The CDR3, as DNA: TGTGCCAGCAGCTTGGACGTTAATGAAAAACTGTTTTTT. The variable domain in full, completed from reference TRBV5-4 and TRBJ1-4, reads ETGVTQSPTHLIKTRGQQVTLRCSSQSGHNTVSWYQQALGQGPQFIFQYYREEENGRGNFPPRFSGLQFPNYSSELNVNALELDDSALYLCASSLDVNEKLFFGSGTQLSVL.

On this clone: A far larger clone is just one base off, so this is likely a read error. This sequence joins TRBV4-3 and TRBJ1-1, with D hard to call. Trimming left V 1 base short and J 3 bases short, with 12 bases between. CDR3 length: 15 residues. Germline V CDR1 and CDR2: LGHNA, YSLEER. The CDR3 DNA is TGCGCCAGCAGCCAAGTGGGCAGTCACCACACTGAAGCTTTCTTT. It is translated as CASSQVGSHHTEAFF.

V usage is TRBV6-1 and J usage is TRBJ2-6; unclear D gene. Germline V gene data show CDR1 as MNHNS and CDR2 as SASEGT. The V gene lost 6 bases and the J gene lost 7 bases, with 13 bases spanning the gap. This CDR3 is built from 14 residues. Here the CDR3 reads CASRDTVSANVLTF. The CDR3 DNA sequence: TGTGCCAGCAGGGATACGGTCAGTGCCAACGTCCTGACTTTC.

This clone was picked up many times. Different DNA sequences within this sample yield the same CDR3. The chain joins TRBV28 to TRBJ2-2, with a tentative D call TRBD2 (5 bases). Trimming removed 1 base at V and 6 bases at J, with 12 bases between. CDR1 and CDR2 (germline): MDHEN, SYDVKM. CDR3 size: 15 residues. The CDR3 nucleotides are TGTGCCAGCAGTTTATCGGTGGGAGCCCCCGGGGAGCTGTTTTTT. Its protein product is CASSLSVGAPGELFF.

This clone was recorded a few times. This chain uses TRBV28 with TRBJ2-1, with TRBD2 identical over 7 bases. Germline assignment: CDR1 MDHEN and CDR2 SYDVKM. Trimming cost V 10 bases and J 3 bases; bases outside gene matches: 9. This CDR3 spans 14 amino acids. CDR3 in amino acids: CATVLGTNYNEQFF. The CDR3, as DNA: TGTGCCACCGTCCTCGGGACTAACTACAATGAGCAGTTCTTC.